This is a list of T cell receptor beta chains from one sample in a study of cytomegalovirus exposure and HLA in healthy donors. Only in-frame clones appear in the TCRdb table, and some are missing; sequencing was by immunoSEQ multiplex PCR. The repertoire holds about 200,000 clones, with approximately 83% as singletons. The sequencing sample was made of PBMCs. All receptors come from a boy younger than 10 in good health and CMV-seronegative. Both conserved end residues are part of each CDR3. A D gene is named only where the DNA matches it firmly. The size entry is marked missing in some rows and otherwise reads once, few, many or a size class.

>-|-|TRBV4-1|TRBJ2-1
TGCGCCAGCAGCCAAGTAGCTCTCCGTGGGCAGTTCTTC
CASSQVALRGQFF
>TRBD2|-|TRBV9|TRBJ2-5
TGTGCCAGCAGCCCCATAGCGGGGGGATTCCAAGAGACCCAGTACTTC
CASSPIAGGFQETQYF
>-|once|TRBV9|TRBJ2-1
TGTGCCCCTAACACGGGTGAGCAGTTCTTC
CAPNTGEQFF
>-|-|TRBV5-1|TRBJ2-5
TGCGCCAGCAGCCCCACAGTAGAGGAGACCCAGTACTTC
CASSPTVEETQYF
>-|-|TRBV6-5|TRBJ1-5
TGTGCCAGCAGCACAACTAGGGTAGGGGGACAGCCCCAGCATTTT
CASSTTRVGGQPQHF
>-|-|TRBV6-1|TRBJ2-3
TGTGCCAGCAGAAATATCGACGGAGCTACAGATACGCAGTATTTT
CASRNIDGATDTQYF
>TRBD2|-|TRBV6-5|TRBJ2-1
TGTGCCAGCAGTTCCACTAGCGGGAGGGCTAGTGAGCAGTTCTTC
CASSSTSGRASEQFF
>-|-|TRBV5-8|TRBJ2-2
TGTGCCAGCAGCTTGGCCGGTCGCGGAATGAACACCGGGGAGCTGTTTTTT
CASSLAGRGMNTGELFF
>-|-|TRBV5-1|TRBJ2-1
TGCGCCAGCAGCTTGTCGGGGGGCGCAACCTACAATGAGCAGTTCTTC
CASSLSGGATYNEQFF
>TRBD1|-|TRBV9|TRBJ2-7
TGTGCCAGCAGCGTAGGGGACAGCTCCTACGAGCAGTACTTC
CASSVGDSSYEQYF
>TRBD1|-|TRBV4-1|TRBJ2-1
TGCGCCAGCAGCCAGACCACGGACAGGGTGTACAATGAGCAGTTCTTC
CASSQTTDRVYNEQFF
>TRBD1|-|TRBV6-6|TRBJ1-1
TGTGCCAGCATCGACAGGGGCGAGGGGGCTTTCTTT
CASIDRGEGAFF
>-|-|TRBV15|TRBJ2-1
TGTGCCACGAACCCCAACAGACGCTCCTACAATGAGCAGTTCTTC
CATNPNRRSYNEQFF
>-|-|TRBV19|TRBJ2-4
TGTGCCAGTAGTATGGGGGCAGGGACCATTCAGTACTTC
CASSMGAGTIQYF
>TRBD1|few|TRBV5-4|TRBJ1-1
TGTGCCAGCAGCTTGACTCGGGGACAGGGAGGGGGGAAGAACACTGAAGCTTTCTTT
CASSLTRGQGGGKNTEAFF
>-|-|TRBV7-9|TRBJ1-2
TGTGCCAGCAGCCGAACCGGGTTTGATAACTATGGCTACACCTTC
CASSRTGFDNYGYTF
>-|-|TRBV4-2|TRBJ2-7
TGTGCCAGCAGCCAAGATCAACTAGTCGACGAGCAGTACTTC
CASSQDQLVDEQYF
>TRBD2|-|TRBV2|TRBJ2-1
TGTGCCAGCAGTGAAGGGGGTAGCGGGGGGGGGTACTCCTACAATGAGCAGTTCTTC
CASSEGGSGGGYSYNEQFF
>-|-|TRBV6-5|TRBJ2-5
TGTGCCAGCAGTTACTTGCGGCGGGAGACCCAGTACTTC
CASSYLRRETQYF
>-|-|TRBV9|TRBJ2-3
TGTGCCAGCAGCGATCGTAGCACAGATACGCAGTATTTT
CASSDRSTDTQYF
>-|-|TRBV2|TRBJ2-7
TGTGCCAGCAGTGGACAGTTGACCTACGAGCAGTACTTC
CASSGQLTYEQYF
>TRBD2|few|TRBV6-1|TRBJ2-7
TGTGCCAGCAGTGAAGTTGTCCGGACTAGCGGGGGGTACGAGCAGTACTTC
CASSEVVRTSGGYEQYF
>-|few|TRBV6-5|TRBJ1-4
TGTGCCAGCAGTTATGAGGGCCTTAATGAAAAACTGTTTTTT
CASSYEGLNEKLFF
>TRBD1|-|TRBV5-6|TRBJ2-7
TGTGCCAGCAGCTTCACCGACAGGGGGTTTTACGAGCAGTACTTC
CASSFTDRGFYEQYF
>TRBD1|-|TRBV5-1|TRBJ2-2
TGCGCCAGCAGCCTTGGGACAGGCGTCACCGGGGAGCTGTTTTTT
CASSLGTGVTGELFF
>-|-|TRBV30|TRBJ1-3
TGTGCCTGGAGCCCCCAGGGAAACACCATATATTTT
CAWSPQGNTIYF